The text below deals with one T cell receptor beta chain. The target of this receptor is not known. No much larger clone exists at a distance of one base, and base qualities are not known. This sample was included in a study of brain T cells in children with intractable seizures (dated by TCRdb to about 2021). As for the study more broadly: Resected brain tissue from roughly 50 pediatric epilepsy surgery cases was first screened for immune gene transcripts using a NanoString immunology panel. Among the roughly twelve selected surgery cases, eight also had pre-surgery blood sequenced, leaving four with brain tissue only. Study-wide conclusions, independent of this receptor: Viral specificity was inferred only from CDR3 sequence similarity, and patients' HCMV serostatus was unknown. Because pre- and post-surgery blood were sequenced to different depths, clones absent from the pre-surgery sample may reflect undersampling.

Via the germline V gene, CDR1 is SGHTA and CDR2 FQGTGA. The germline ends are 21 bases apart after V is trimmed by 5 bases and J by 5 bases. The CDR3 measures 16 amino acids from cysteine to phenylalanine. The DNA shown is the 48-base CDR3, in frame from base 1. The immunoSEQ assay was applied to genomic DNA to generate the TCR beta chain sequences. The paper's data handling went like this. Any CDR3 sequence that did not begin with the conserved framework cysteine at position 104 was removed by hand. To get clonality, the normalized Shannon's Diversity Index was subtracted from one, giving values from 0 (maximal diversity) to 1 (oligoclonal). Chi-squared comparison-of-proportions tests assessed whether the same CDR3 differed in frequency between samples, such as brain versus blood. Public clonotypes were found through immuneACCESS searches, while the VDJdb browser was used to judge similarity to known antiviral clonotypes. This immuneACCESS table, as held by TCRdb, lists in-frame sequences with V and J called but not all clones. Of the missing ones, under half trace to an unresolved V gene in checked studies; the others have no known cause. V and J calls and clone size follow that table, whereas D and trimming were derived from the DNA. This sample holds 60,000 to 85,000 clones; roughly 91% were observed only once. The ten largest clonotypes hold roughly 1.4% of the sample.

This specimen's time point label, per the study, means: resected brain tissue, or blood drawn just prior to surgery. Surgery cases with the highest brain T cell transcript signatures were selected for TCR beta chain sequencing of brain tissue and, where available, blood. Before surgery, the patients had been given at least one anti-epileptic drug. The TCR-sequenced patients were children whose drug-resistant epilepsy was caused by tuberous sclerosis complex, focal cortical dysplasia, Rasmussen encephalitis or hemimegalencephaly. Bulk genomic DNA was isolated from unsorted brain tissue and whole blood using the Monarch genomic DNA purification kit.

The V and J segments used are TRBV7-3 and TRBJ2-5; a tentative D match to TRBD1 spans 5 bases. This receptor was obtained from a boy younger than two with tuberous sclerosis and intractable seizures. The sequencing here drew on peripheral blood, taken at surgery. The CDR3 reads as follows: CASSPTLRTSTETQYF. The sequence in DNA is TGTGCCAGCAGCCCGACCCTAAGGACATCTACGGAGACCCAGTACTTC. Reference TRBV7-3 and TRBJ2-5 genes cover what lies past the CDR3, so the full variable domain is GAGVSQTPSNKVTEKGKYVELRCDPISGHTALYWYRQSLGQGPEFLIYFQGTGAADDSGLPNDRFFAVRPEGSVSTLKIQRTERGDSAVYLCASSPTLRTSTETQYFGPGTRLLVL.